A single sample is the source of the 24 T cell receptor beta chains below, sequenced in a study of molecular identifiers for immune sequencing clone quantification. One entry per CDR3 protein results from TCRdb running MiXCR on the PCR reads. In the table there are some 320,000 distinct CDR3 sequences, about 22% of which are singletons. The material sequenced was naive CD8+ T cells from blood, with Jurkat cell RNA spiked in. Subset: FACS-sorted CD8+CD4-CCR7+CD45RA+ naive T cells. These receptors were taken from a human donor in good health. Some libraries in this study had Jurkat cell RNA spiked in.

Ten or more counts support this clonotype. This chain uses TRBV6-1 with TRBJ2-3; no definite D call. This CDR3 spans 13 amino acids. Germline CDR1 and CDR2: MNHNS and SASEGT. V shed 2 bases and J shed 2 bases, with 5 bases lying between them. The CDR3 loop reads CASSEWPTDTQYF. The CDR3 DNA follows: TGTGCCAGCAGTGAATGGCCCACAGATACGCAGTATTTT.

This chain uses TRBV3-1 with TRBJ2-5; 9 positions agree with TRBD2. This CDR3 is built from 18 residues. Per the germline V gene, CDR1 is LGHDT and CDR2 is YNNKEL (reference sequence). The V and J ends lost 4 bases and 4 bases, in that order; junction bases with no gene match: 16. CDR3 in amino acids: CASSPPELAGVPRETQYF. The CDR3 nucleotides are TGTGCCAGCAGCCCCCCTGAATTAGCGGGGGTGCCTCGAGAGACCCAGTACTTC.

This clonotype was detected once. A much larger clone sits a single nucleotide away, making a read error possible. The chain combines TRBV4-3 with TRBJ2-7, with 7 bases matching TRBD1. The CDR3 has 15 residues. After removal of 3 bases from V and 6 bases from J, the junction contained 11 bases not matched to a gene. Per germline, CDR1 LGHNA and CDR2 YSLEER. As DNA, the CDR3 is TGCGCCAGCAGCCAGTCCGGACAGGCGGACTGCGAGCAGTACTTC. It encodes CASSQSGQADCEQYF.

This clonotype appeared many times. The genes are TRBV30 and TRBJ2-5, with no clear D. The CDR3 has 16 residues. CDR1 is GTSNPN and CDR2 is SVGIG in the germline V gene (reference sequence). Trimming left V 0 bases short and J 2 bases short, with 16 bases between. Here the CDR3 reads CAWSVNGPRNQETQYF. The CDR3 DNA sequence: TGTGCCTGGAGTGTAAACGGGCCTCGTAATCAAGAGACCCAGTACTTC.

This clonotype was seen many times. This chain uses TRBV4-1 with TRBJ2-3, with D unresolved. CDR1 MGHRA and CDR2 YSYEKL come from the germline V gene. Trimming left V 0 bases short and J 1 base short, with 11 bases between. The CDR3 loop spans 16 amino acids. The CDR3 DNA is TGCGCCAGCAGCCAAGAATCAGCATTCGGCACAGATACGCAGTATTTT. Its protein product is CASSQESAFGTDTQYF.

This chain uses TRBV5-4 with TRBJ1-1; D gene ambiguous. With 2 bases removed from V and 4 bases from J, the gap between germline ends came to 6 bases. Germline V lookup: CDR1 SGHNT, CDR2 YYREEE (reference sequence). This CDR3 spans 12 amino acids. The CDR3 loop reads CASSFSTTEAFF. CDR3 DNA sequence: TGTGCCAGCAGCTTTAGTACCACTGAAGCTTTCTTT.

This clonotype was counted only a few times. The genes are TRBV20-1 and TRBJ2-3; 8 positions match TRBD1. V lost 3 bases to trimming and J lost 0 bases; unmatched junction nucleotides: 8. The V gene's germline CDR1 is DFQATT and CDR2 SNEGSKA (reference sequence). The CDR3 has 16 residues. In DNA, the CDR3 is TGCAGTGCTAGTGGGACAGGAGACACTAGCACAGATACGCAGTATTTT. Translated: CSASGTGDTSTDTQYF.

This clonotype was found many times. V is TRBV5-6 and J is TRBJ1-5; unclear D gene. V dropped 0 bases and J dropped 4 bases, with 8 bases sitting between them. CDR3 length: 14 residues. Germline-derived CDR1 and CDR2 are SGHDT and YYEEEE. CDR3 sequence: CASSLADGNQPQHF. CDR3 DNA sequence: TGTGCCAGCAGCTTGGCCGATGGGAATCAGCCCCAGCATTTT. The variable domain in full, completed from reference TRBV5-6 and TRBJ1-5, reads DAGVTQSPTHLIKTRGQQVTLRCSPKSGHDTVSWYQQALGQGPQFIFQYYEEEERQRGNFPDRFSGHQFPNYSSELNVNALLLGDSALYLCASSLADGNQPQHFGDGTRLSIL.

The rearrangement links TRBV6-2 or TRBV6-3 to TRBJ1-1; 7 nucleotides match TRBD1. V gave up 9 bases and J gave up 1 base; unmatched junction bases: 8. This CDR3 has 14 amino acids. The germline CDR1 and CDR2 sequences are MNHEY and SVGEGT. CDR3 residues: CASMRDRTNTEAFF. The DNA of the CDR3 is TGTGCCAGTATGCGGGACAGAACGAACACTGAAGCTTTCTTT.

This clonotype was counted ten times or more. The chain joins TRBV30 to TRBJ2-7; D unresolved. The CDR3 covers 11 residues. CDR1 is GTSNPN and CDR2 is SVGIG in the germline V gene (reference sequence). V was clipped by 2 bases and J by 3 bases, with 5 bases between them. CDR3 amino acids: CAWSYSYEQYF. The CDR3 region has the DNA TGTGCCTGGAGTTACAGCTACGAGCAGTACTTC.

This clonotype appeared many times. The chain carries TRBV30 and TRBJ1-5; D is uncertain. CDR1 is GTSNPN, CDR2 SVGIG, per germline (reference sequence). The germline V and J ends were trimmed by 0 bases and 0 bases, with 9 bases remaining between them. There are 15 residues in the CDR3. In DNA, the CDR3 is TGTGCCTGGAGTGTCGCAGGCTATAGCAATCAGCCCCAGCATTTT. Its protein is CAWSVAGYSNQPQHF.

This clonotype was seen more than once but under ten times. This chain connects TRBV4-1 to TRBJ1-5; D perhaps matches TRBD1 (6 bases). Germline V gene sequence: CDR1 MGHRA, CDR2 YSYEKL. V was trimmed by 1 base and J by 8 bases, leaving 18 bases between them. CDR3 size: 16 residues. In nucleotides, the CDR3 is TGCGCCAGCAGCCAAGCTGCAGGACAGTTTGAGGAGCCCCAGCATTTT. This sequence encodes CASSQAAGQFEEPQHF.

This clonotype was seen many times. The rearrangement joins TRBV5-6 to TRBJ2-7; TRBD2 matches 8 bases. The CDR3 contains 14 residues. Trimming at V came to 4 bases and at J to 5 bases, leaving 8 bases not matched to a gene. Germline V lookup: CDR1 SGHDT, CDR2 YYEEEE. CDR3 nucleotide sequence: TGTGCCAGCAGCCTCTTAAGCGGGAGCCACGAGCAGTACTTC. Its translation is CASSLLSGSHEQYF.

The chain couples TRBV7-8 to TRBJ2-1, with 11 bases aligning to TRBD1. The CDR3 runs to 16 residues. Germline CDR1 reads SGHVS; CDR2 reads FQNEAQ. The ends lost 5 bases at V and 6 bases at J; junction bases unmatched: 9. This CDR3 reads CASSPLDRGLFNEQFF. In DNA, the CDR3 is TGTGCCAGCAGCCCCCTGGACAGGGGGCTCTTCAATGAGCAGTTCTTC.

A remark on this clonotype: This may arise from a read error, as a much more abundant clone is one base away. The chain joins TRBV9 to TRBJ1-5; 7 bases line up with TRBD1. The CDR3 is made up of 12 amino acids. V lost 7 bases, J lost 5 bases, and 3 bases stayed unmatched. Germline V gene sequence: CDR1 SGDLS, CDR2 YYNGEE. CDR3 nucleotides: TGTGCCAGCGGAGACAGGGATCAGCCCCAGCATTTT. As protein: CASGDRDQPQHF.

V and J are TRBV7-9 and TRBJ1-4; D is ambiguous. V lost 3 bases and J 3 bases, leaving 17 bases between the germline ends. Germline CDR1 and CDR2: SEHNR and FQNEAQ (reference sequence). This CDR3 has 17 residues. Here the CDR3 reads CASSFPPGSGANEKLFF. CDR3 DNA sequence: TGTGCCAGCAGCTTTCCACCGGGAAGCGGGGCTAATGAAAAACTGTTTTTT.

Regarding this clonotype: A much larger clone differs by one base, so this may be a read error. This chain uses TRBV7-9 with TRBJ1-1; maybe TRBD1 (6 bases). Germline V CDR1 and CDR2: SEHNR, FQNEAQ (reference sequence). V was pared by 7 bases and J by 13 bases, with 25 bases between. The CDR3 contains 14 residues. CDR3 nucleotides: TGTGCCAGCACCCCGGTCGGCGGTGCAGGGGAGCTTTTCTTT. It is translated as CASTPVGGAGELFF.

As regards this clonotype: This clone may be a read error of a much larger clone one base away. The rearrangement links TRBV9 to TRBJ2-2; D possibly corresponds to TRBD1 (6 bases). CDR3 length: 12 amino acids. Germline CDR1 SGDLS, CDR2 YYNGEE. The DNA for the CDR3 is TGTGTCAGCAGCGCAGGGGTCGGGGAGCTGTTTTTT. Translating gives CVSSAGVGELFF.

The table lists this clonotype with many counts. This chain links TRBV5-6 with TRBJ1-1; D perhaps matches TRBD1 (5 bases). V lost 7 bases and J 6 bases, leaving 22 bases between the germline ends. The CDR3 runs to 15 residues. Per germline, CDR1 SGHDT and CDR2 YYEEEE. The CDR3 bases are TGTGCCAGCTATGCAGGGAGTTTCGGTATCGCTGAAGCTTTCTTT. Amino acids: CASYAGSFGIAEAFF.

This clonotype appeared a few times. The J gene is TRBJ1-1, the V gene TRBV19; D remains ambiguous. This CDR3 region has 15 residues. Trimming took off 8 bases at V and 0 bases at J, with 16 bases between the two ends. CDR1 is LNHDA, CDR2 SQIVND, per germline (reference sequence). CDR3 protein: CASLANNFMNTEAFF. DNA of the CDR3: TGTGCCAGTTTGGCCAATAACTTCATGAACACTGAAGCTTTCTTT.

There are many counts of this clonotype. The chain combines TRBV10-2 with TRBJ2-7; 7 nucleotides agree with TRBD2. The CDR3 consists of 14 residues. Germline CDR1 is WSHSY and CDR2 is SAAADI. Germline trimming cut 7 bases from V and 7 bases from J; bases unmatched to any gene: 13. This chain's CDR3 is CASTEVLREGEQYF. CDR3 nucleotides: TGCGCCAGCACCGAAGTCCTCAGGGAGGGGGAGCAGTACTTC.

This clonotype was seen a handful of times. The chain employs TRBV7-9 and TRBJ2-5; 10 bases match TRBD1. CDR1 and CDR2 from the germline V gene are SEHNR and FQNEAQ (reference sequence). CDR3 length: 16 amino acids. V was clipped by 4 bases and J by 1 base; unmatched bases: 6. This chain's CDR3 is CASSSPGTGVQETQYF. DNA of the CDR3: TGTGCCAGCAGCTCCCCGGGGACAGGGGTCCAAGAGACCCAGTACTTC.

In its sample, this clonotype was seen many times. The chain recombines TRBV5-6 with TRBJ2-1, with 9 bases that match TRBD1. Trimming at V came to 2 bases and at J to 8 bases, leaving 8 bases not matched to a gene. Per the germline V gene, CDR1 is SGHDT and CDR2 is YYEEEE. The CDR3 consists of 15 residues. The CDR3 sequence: CASSLAGQGFYEQFF. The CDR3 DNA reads TGTGCCAGCAGCTTAGCGGGACAGGGTTTCTATGAGCAGTTCTTC.

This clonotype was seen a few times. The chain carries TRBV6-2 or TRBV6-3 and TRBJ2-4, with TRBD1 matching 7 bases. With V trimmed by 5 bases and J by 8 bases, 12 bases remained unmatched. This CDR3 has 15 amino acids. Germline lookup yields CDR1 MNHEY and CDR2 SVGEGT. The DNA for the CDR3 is TGTGCCAGCAGTACCCCCCGGGACAGTCGGGACATTCAGTACTTC. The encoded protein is CASSTPRDSRDIQYF.